These 18 T cell receptor beta chains share one sample of origin, sequenced in a study of CD8+ T cells in alopecia areata. The sequencing template was cDNA reverse transcribed from extracted RNA. Sequencing was performed with immunoSEQ multiplex PCR; in TCRdb, only in-frame clones are kept and a portion is missing. The sample holds under 70,000 clones; approximately 96% are singletons and the top ten take around a quarter. Sequences were derived from CD8+ T cells sorted from blood, sampled at week 0. The source of these receptors is a human donor with alopecia areata.

The J gene is TRBJ2-7, the V gene TRBV2, with D hard to call. Deletions cut 6 bases from V and 3 bases from J, with 12 bases between. This CDR3 region has 13 residues. Looked up from germline, CDR1 is SNHLY and CDR2 is FYNNEI. The CDR3 reads CASSRTALYEQYF. The CDR3 bases are TGTGCCAGCAGCAGGACGGCCCTCTACGAGCAGTACTTC.

The chain joins TRBV25-1 to TRBJ2-3; D possibly uses TRBD1 or TRBD2 (5 bases each). CDR1 and CDR2 (germline): MGHDK, SYGVNS. V was shortened by 3 bases and J by 5 bases, with 9 bases between the two germline ends. The CDR3 is 13 residues long. The CDR3 region has the DNA TGTGCCAGCAGTGACTGGGACCAAGATACGCAGTATTTT. Protein product: CASSDWDQDTQYF.

This chain uses TRBV7-2 with TRBJ2-4; D may be TRBD1 or TRBD2 (7 bases each). The CDR3 totals 16 residues. The V end was cut by 2 bases, the J end by 5 bases, with 16 bases between. CDR1 SGHTA and CDR2 FQGNSA come from the germline V gene. The CDR3 region has the DNA TGTGCCAGCAGCTTATTCGCAGGGGGAGGGCAAAACATTCAGTACTTC. Protein: CASSLFAGGGQNIQYF. The whole variable domain, filled in from reference TRBV7-2 and TRBJ2-4, reads GAGVSQSPSNKVTEKGKDVELRCDPISGHTALYWYRQSLGQGLEFLIYFQGNSAPDKSGLPSDRFSAERTGGSVSTLTIQRTQQEDSAVYLCASSLFAGGGQNIQYFGAGTRLSVL.

This chain connects TRBV7-8 to TRBJ2-6; 10 bases match TRBD2. Germline trimming cut 1 base from V and 3 bases from J; bases unmatched to any gene: 0. The CDR3 spans 16 residues. CDR1 SGHVS and CDR2 FQNEAQ come from the germline V gene. The CDR3 reads CASSLGTSGGANVLTF. CDR3 nucleotide sequence: TGTGCCAGCAGCTTAGGGACTAGCGGTGGGGCCAACGTCCTGACTTTC.

The chain couples TRBV4-1 to TRBJ2-7, with D possibly TRBD1 on 6 matching bases. V lost 2 bases to trimming and J lost 0 bases, with 17 bases between them. Germline V gene sequence: CDR1 MGHRA, CDR2 YSYEKL. The CDR3 consists of 17 residues. The CDR3 nucleotides read TGCGCCAGCAGCCAACAGGATTACAGGGAAAGCTCCTACGAGCAGTACTTC. It yields the protein CASSQQDYRESSYEQYF.

V and J are TRBV30 and TRBJ1-1, with D possibly being TRBD1 (5 bases). V lost 5 bases and J 1 base, leaving 14 bases between the germline ends. The CDR3 loop spans 14 amino acids. Germline assignment: CDR1 GTSNPN and CDR2 SVGIG (reference sequence). The CDR3 protein is CAWGTDRSNTEAFF. Here the CDR3 DNA reads TGTGCCTGGGGGACGGACCGGTCGAACACTGAAGCTTTCTTT.

The J gene is TRBJ2-3, the V gene TRBV7-9; no firm D call. The CDR3 is 15 amino acids. The V gene's germline CDR1 is SEHNR and CDR2 FQNEAQ (reference sequence). V was trimmed by 6 bases and J by 9 bases, leaving 22 bases between them. CDR3 residues: CASRPEVLQALTQYF. CDR3 DNA: TGTGCCAGCAGACCCGAGGTACTCCAGGCCTTAACGCAGTATTTT.

The chain has TRBV4-1 and TRBJ2-5, with D hard to call. Germline-derived CDR1 and CDR2 are MGHRA and YSYEKL. CDR3 length equals 15 residues. V was pared by 0 bases and J by 1 base, with 9 bases between. CDR3 DNA: TGCGCCAGCAGCCAAGAGGCGAATACCCAAGAGACCCAGTACTTC. Translated, it gives CASSQEANTQETQYF.

This chain joins TRBV14 and TRBJ2-5; TRBD2 might be the D (5 bases). Germline V gene sequence: CDR1 SGHDN, CDR2 FVKESK. CDR3 length: 16 residues. V lost 0 bases to trimming and J lost 4 bases, with 15 bases between them. CDR3 sequence: CASSQEGTRAGETQYF. CDR3 nucleotide sequence: TGTGCCAGCAGCCAAGAGGGAACGAGGGCGGGAGAGACCCAGTACTTC.

This clone appeared once. The V call is TRBV7-6, the J call TRBJ2-5, with D perhaps being TRBD1 or TRBD2 (5 bases each). The CDR3 is 14 amino acids. Germline V lookup: CDR1 SGHVS, CDR2 FNYEAQ. The ends were cut back, 4 bases at V and 5 bases at J, with 14 bases in the middle. In DNA, the CDR3 is TGTGCCAGCAGCTGGGACCGTGGATCGGAGACCCAGTACTTC. Residues: CASSWDRGSETQYF.

The V call is TRBV6-5, the J call TRBJ1-6; D is unresolved. The length of the CDR3 is 11 residues. The germline V and J ends were trimmed by 8 bases and 7 bases, with 6 bases remaining between them. Per germline, CDR1 MNHEY and CDR2 SVGAGI. The CDR3 nucleotides are TGTGCCAGCGGCACAAATTCACCCCTCCACTTT. This gives the protein CASGTNSPLHF.

The chain uses TRBV4-1 and TRBJ1-1; 8 nucleotides match TRBD1. Germline V gene data show CDR1 as MGHRA and CDR2 as YSYEKL. The ends lost 7 bases at V and 1 base at J; junction bases unmatched: 8. There are 15 residues in the CDR3. The CDR3 DNA sequence: TGCGCCAGCAACACACGGACAGGGAAGAACACTGAAGCTTTCTTT. This codes for CASNTRTGKNTEAFF.

The chain combines TRBV15 with TRBJ2-3; D might be TRBD2 (5 bases). The length of the CDR3 is 17 residues. Germline V lookup: CDR1 LNHNV, CDR2 YYDKDF (reference sequence). Between the trimmed V and J ends, which lost 1 base and 1 base, there was a span of 15 bases. CDR3 nucleotides: TGTGCCACCAGCAGAGGACTAATGATGCCGGGCACAGATACGCAGTATTTT. Amino acids: CATSRGLMMPGTDTQYF. The full variable domain, in which reference TRBV15 and TRBJ2-3 provide the parts outside the CDR3, is DAMVIQNPRYQVTQFGKPVTLSCSQTLNHNVMYWYQQKSSQAPKLLFHYYDKDFNNEADTPDNFQSRRPNTSFCFLDIRSPGLGDTAMYLCATSRGLMMPGTDTQYFGPGTRLTVL.

The chain's CDR3 is CASRTTGGDSDTQYF. Written as DNA, the CDR3 is TGTGCCAGCAGGACAACGGGGGGCGATTCAGATACGCAGTATTTT. V usage is TRBV2 and J usage is TRBJ2-3; perhaps TRBD2 as D (7 bases). Trimming removed 6 bases from V and 4 bases from J, with 17 bases in between. Germline V gives CDR1 SNHLY, CDR2 FYNNEI. The CDR3 sequence is 15 residues long.

This rearrangement joins TRBV13 to TRBJ2-3; 11 nucleotides align to TRBD1. Per the germline V gene, CDR1 is PRHDT and CDR2 is FYEKMQ (reference sequence). This CDR3 spans 15 amino acids. V lost 5 bases and J lost 7; bases outside the gene matches: 8. DNA for the CDR3: TGTGCCAGCAGCCCCAGGGACAGGGGGTACAATACGCAGTATTTT. Protein product: CASSPRDRGYNTQYF.

V usage is TRBV7-9 and J usage is TRBJ2-4, with D possibly being TRBD2 (5 bases). Germline-derived CDR1 and CDR2 are SEHNR and FQNEAQ (reference sequence). Deletions cut 1 base from V and 3 bases from J, with 16 bases between. This CDR3 comprises 17 residues. CDR3 protein: CASSLGWGERIKNIQYF. CDR3 DNA sequence: TGTGCCAGCAGCTTAGGATGGGGAGAGCGGATCAAAAACATTCAGTACTTC.

V gene TRBV2 combines with J gene TRBJ1-2; maybe TRBD1 (5 bases). With 7 bases removed from V and 5 bases from J, the gap between germline ends came to 11 bases. CDR1 is SNHLY, CDR2 FYNNEI, per germline. The CDR3 loop spans 12 amino acids. The CDR3 DNA sequence: TGTGCCAGCACCCCAGGGCCATATGGCTACACCTTC. It codes for CASTPGPYGYTF.

This clone was seen only a few times. The chain is built from TRBV5-1 and TRBJ2-1; no clear D. The V end lost 5 bases, the J end lost 6 bases, and 6 bases lay between the germline ends. The length of the CDR3 is 11 residues. The germline V gene has CDR1 SGHRS and CDR2 YFSETQ. CDR3 protein: CASRDLNEQFF. CDR3 nucleotides: TGCGCCAGCAGAGACCTCAATGAGCAGTTCTTC.